The source of this TCR beta chain is a study of T cell responses to AZD1222 COVID-19 vaccine. Assay used: immunoSEQ multiplex PCR; TCRdb lists only in-frame clones, some missing. This table holds 140,000 to 150,000 clones, 91% found once. Second doses were pooled across both intervals (about 4 or about 12 weeks). Concerning this clone: Its specificity is unknown.

The V gene's germline CDR1 is LNHDA and CDR2 SQIVND (reference sequence). The CDR3 is made up of 15 amino acids. Trimming shortened V by 4 bases and J by 5 bases, and 15 bases separated the two germline ends. Study-level points and caveats: Among the donors, most were white British and more were female, and clonal diversity was possibly underestimated. Nearly half of spike-specific TCRs reportedly go after variant regions that carry no mutations.

This clonotype originated in an adult who received the AZD1222 COVID-19 vaccine. The starting material was peripheral blood, obtained 28 days after the second AZD1222 dose. The J gene is TRBJ1-5, the V gene TRBV19, with D maybe TRBD1 (5 bases). CDR3 nucleotides: TGTGCCAGTAGTAGGCTTCAGGGATTCGATCAGCCCCAGCATTTT. Translating gives CASSRLQGFDQPQHF. The whole variable domain, remainder taken from reference TRBV19 and TRBJ1-5, is DGGITQSPKYLFRKEGQNVTLSCEQNLNHDAMYWYRQDPGQGLRLIYYSQIVNDFQKGDIAEGYSVSREKKESFPLTVTSAQKNPTAFYLCASSRLQGFDQPQHFGDGTRLSIL.